This T cell receptor beta chain comes out of a study of blood T cell repertoires in COVID-19. The CDR3 consists of 15 residues. The germline gives CDR1 KGHSH, CDR2 LQKENI. Trimming took off 3 bases at V and 1 base at J, with 13 bases between the two ends. The table came from immunoSEQ multiplex PCR; TCRdb's copy has only in-frame clones and leaves some out. The sample shows more than 250,000 clones, around 87% of them seen only once. The sequence was collected from a man between 50 and 59 years old with active or convalescent COVID-19. The gene calls are TRBV18 and TRBJ2-7; the D gene is possibly TRBD1 (5 bases). The sample taken for sequencing was peripheral blood. The CDR3 DNA reads as TGTGCCAGCTCACCGGTCAGGGATCGATCCTACGAGCAGTACTTC. It is translated as CASSPVRDRSYEQYF.